Listed below are T cell receptor beta chains from one sample, sequenced in a study of blood T cell repertoires in COVID-19. Clones were sequenced by immunoSEQ multiplex PCR, and TCRdb holds only the in-frame ones, with some missing. The table records around 100,000 clones, approximately 86% of them present only once. Material for sequencing was peripheral blood. These receptors originate from an elderly man with acute or convalescent COVID-19. Both conserved end residues are part of each CDR3. The order of the fields is CDR3 length, clone size, J gene, D gene, V gene, CDR3 DNA, CDR3 protein. D genes are given only for firm matches. The size entry is marked missing in some rows and otherwise reads once, few, many or a size class.

>15|-|TRBJ1-1|TRBD1|TRBV19
TGTGCCAGTAGTACCCAGACAGGGGGTGACACTGAAGCTTTCTTT
CASSTQTGGDTEAFF
>17|-|TRBJ1-3|TRBD1|TRBV18
TGTGCCAGCTCACCGGGGACAGCCGGAACCACTGGAAACACCATATATTTT
CASSPGTAGTTGNTIYF
>13|-|TRBJ1-2|-|TRBV29-1
TGCAGCGTCAGCCTCCCGCAGGGCTATGGCTACACCTTC
CSVSLPQGYGYTF
>14|-|TRBJ1-6|-|TRBV5-1
TGCGCCAGCAGTGAGGACGGGGGGGGATCACCCCTCCACTTT
CASSEDGGGSPLHF
>15|-|TRBJ2-7|-|TRBV7-8
TGTGCCAGCAGCCTCCTCGCTAGCGTTTACTACGAGCAGTACTTC
CASSLLASVYYEQYF
>15|-|TRBJ1-5|-|TRBV7-2
TGTGCCAGCAGCCGTGGAGTTCAGGGAAATCAGCCCCAGCATTTT
CASSRGVQGNQPQHF
>15|-|TRBJ1-5|-|TRBV28
TGTGCCAGCAGTCAAGGAGGGATTAGCAATCAGCCCCAGCATTTT
CASSQGGISNQPQHF
>14|-|TRBJ2-5|TRBD1|TRBV7-6
TGTGCCAGCAGCGTGGGACAGGGTCGGGAGACCCAGTACTTC
CASSVGQGRETQYF
>14|-|TRBJ1-4|-|TRBV5-4
TGTGCCAGCAGCTTGCAGGGCTCTAATGAAAAACTGTTTTTT
CASSLQGSNEKLFF
>15|-|TRBJ2-7|TRBD2|TRBV5-1
TGCGCCAGCAGCGTAACTAGCGGAGCTTACTACGAGCAGTACTTC
CASSVTSGAYYEQYF
>15|few|TRBJ2-1|-|TRBV27
TGTGCCAGCAGTTTATCTTGGGGCCGGGGGAATGAGCAGTTCTTC
CASSLSWGRGNEQFF
>16|once|TRBJ2-2|-|TRBV28
TGTGCCAGCAGTTCCCCAGGGTTTACGAACACCGGGGAGCTGTTTTTT
CASSSPGFTNTGELFF
>15|-|TRBJ2-7|TRBD2|TRBV11-2
TGTGCCAGCAGCAAAGGGACTAGCGGGAGCCTCGAGCAGTACTTC
CASSKGTSGSLEQYF
>18|once|TRBJ2-6|TRBD1|TRBV7-8
TGTGCCAGCAGCGCATCCGGGACAGGGGGCTTTGGGGCCAACGTCCTGACTTTC
CASSASGTGGFGANVLTF
>13|-|TRBJ2-1|-|TRBV6-5
TGTGCCAGCAACCTTGGCCCAGACAATGAGCAGTTCTTC
CASNLGPDNEQFF
>17|-|TRBJ2-3|TRBD2|TRBV4-1
TGCGCCAGCAGCCAAGAGGGCGGGAGTGGGACCGCAGATACGCAGTATTTT
CASSQEGGSGTADTQYF
>16|-|TRBJ1-5|-|TRBV19
TGTGCCAGTAGTATAGGAGAGGGTATGAGGGCCTGGCCCCAGCATTTT
CASSIGEGMRAWPQHF
>14|once|TRBJ2-1|-|TRBV6-1
TGTGCCAGCAGTGAACCGGGACTTAGCAATGAGCAGTTCTTC
CASSEPGLSNEQFF
>16|-|TRBJ2-2|TRBD1|TRBV19
TGTGCCACCCAGTCCGGGACAGGGTCTATCGCCGGGGAGCTGTTTTTT
CATQSGTGSIAGELFF
>13|-|TRBJ1-6|-|TRBV7-2
TGTGCCAGCAGCTTACCCAGTTCCCATCACCTCCACTTT
CASSLPSSHHLHF
>14|-|TRBJ2-7|-|TRBV2
TGTGCCACCGACTTGCAGACCTCCTCCTACGAGCAGTACTTC
CATDLQTSSYEQYF
>18|-|TRBJ2-7|TRBD2|TRBV5-1
TGCGCCAGCAGCTCCGGACTAGCGGGAGGGCTACTGTCCTACGAGCAGTACTTC
CASSSGLAGGLLSYEQYF
>16|-|TRBJ2-7|TRBD2|TRBV5-6
TGTGCCAGCACCCCATCCGGGACTAGTCCCTTCCACGAGCAGTACTTC
CASTPSGTSPFHEQYF
>16|-|TRBJ2-2|TRBD2|TRBV10-3
TGTGCCATCAGTGAGTCAACTAGCGAGAACACCGGGGAGCTGTTTTTT
CAISESTSENTGELFF
>16|-|TRBJ1-1|-|TRBV6-5
TGTGCCAGCAGTTACGCCCGCGGCAGGGGAGGGACTGAAGCTTTCTTT
CASSYARGRGGTEAFF
>17|-|TRBJ2-6|-|TRBV30
TGTGCCTGGAGTGGGAGGGCGGAGAGCTCTGGGGCCAACGTCCTGACTTTC
CAWSGRAESSGANVLTF